This TCR beta chain was identified during a study of T cell changes during pregnancy in multiple sclerosis. Generated by immunoSEQ multiplex PCR, the TCRdb table keeps only in-frame clones and is missing some. The table shows 45,000 to 65,000 clones, with over 85% occurring only once. The V and J ends lost 0 bases and 0 bases respectively, with 16 bases between them. CDR3 length equals 17 residues. The V gene's germline CDR1 is SGHRS and CDR2 YFSETQ. The chain employs TRBV5-1 and TRBJ2-7, with D possibly being TRBD2 (6 bases). The clonotype was recovered from a female donor with multiple sclerosis, enrolled in a pregnancy study. Sequenced material: CD8+ T cells from peripheral blood mononuclear cells, taken in the third trimester of pregnancy. CDR3 nucleotides: TGCGCCAGCAGCTTGGCCCCTAGCGAGAGCTACTCCTACGAGCAGTACTTC. Residues: CASSLAPSESYSYEQYF.